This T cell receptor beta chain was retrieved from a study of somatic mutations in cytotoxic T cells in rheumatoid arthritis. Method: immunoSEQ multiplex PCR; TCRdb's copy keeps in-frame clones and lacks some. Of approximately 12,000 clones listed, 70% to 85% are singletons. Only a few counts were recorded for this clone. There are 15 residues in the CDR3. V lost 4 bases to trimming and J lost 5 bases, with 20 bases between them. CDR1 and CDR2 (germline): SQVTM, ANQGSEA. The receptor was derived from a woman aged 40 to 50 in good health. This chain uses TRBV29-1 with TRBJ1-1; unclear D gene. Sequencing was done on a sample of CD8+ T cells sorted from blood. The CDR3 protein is CSVGQQLGGRTEAFF. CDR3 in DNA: TGCAGCGTTGGACAACAGCTGGGAGGGAGGACTGAAGCTTTCTTT.